The entry below gives a single TCR beta chain sequence along with its context. CDR1 is MDHEN and CDR2 is SYDVKM in the germline V gene. This CDR3 spans 14 amino acids. Trimming removed 6 bases at V and 3 bases at J, with 14 bases between. As processed by the authors: Amplification from reference gene primers served as the basis for estimated nucleated cell counts. TCRdb's copy holds only in-frame clones and misses some; the assay was immunoSEQ multiplex PCR. Clone size and the V and J calls come from that table; the DNA yielded D and trimming. The table shows approximately 300,000 clones, with around 87% occurring only once. The sample originates from a study of blood T cell repertoires in COVID-19. As for the study in general: Both acute and convalescent COVID-19 samples were obtained from the United States, Italy and Spain. PBMCs, B-cell-depleted T cells, or T cells were the source of the cDNA or gDNA that made up the material.

Sequenced sample: peripheral blood. J is TRBJ1-2 and V is TRBV28; maybe TRBD1 (5 bases). The TCR was taken from a man between 45 and 60 years old with active or convalescent COVID-19. For the CDR3, the DNA is TGTGCCAGCAGCCCCCGGGACTTGGACTATGGCTACACCTTC. Translated: CASSPRDLDYGYTF.